This TCR beta chain appears in the sequencing data of a study of blood T cell repertoires in COVID-19. Background on the study: Nucleic acid was either cDNA or gDNA, and it came from T cells, B-cell-depleted T cells, or PBMCs.

Original processing notes: For nucleated cells, counts were estimated from reference gene primer amplification. This table comes from immunoSEQ multiplex PCR, and its TCRdb copy is limited to in-frame clones, with some not included. V, J and clone size were drawn from that table, and D and trimming were deduced from the DNA. The sample lists about 180,000 clones; roughly nine tenths were seen once. This clone was recorded a few times. Cohorts were assigned according to the clinical history that participants reported. Germline CDR1 and CDR2: LNHDA and SQIVND (reference sequence). CDR3 length: 18 amino acids. The V gene end was trimmed by 6 bases and the J gene end by 8 bases; junction bases not matched to a gene: 19.

The receptor was isolated from a human donor with acute COVID-19. The donor label of this sample is uncertain. The sample was PBMCs or T cells enriched from blood (not recorded which). The V and J genes are TRBV19 and TRBJ2-1; 10 bases line up with TRBD1. As DNA, the CDR3 is TGTGCCAGTAGGGCACTGGTCAGGGGGACAGGGGCGGGAGATGAGCAGTTCTTC. This encodes CASRALVRGTGAGDEQFF.